A single sample is the source of the 8 T cell receptor beta chains below, sequenced in a study of STAT3 mutations in large granular lymphocyte leukemia. Study-wide results and caveats: Every T-LGLL patient had at least one immunodominant TCRbeta clonotype.

Antigens of these TCRs are unknown. Assay used: immunoSEQ multiplex PCR; TCRdb lists only in-frame clones, some missing. The sample has over 950 clones, 40% to 60% seen once; the top ten hold 52%. The sequencing sample was made of peripheral blood mononuclear cells. The receptors come from a male patient aged 45-60 years with T-cell large granular lymphocyte leukemia. Some clones in this sample may be carry-over from other donors' samples.

The chain links TRBV5-1 to TRBJ2-7; D is unresolved. Per the germline V gene, CDR1 is SGHRS and CDR2 is YFSETQ. This CDR3 comprises 15 residues. V was trimmed by 0 bases and J by 0 bases, leaving 10 bases between them. CDR3 nucleotides: TGCGCCAGCAGCTTGGGACACGCGGTCTCCTACGAGCAGTACTTC. It translates to CASSLGHAVSYEQYF.

This clone was seen only once. This chain uses TRBV18 with TRBJ1-1; D ambiguous. Trimming took 2 bases from V and 3 from J, leaving 7 bases between them. The CDR3 runs to 13 residues. From germline, CDR1 is KGHSH and CDR2 LQKENI. The CDR3 nucleotides read TGTGCCAGCTCACCAGCCTTTGACACTGAAGCTTTCTTT. This gives the protein CASSPAFDTEAFF.

The J gene is TRBJ1-2, the V gene TRBV7-9, with 9 bases matching TRBD1. The V segment lost 0 bases and the J segment 7 bases; nucleotides outside the gene matches: 3. The CDR3 has 14 residues. Germline V gives CDR1 SEHNR, CDR2 FQNEAQ (reference sequence). The CDR3 region has the DNA TGTGCCAGCAGCTTAGCAGGGACAGGGTTTGGCTACACCTTC. Protein sequence: CASSLAGTGFGYTF.

V is TRBV18 and J is TRBJ2-1; D ambiguous. Per germline, CDR1 KGHSH and CDR2 LQKENI. This CDR3 region has 13 residues. The V end was cut by 1 base, the J end by 8 bases, with 9 bases between. The CDR3 protein is CASSPQGGDEQFF. CDR3 sequence (DNA): TGTGCCAGCTCACCACAGGGTGGAGATGAGCAGTTCTTC.

The rearrangement uses TRBV5-4 and TRBJ2-7, with 7 bases lining up with TRBD2. Germline values: CDR1 SGHNT, CDR2 YYREEE (reference sequence). The ends lost 4 bases at V and 5 bases at J; junction bases unmatched: 12. The CDR3 length is 15 residues. The DNA of the CDR3 is TGTGCCAGCAGCATAAAGACTAGCATCCCCCACGAGCAGTACTTC. Translating gives CASSIKTSIPHEQYF. Full variable domain (rest looked up from reference TRBV5-4 and TRBJ2-7): ETGVTQSPTHLIKTRGQQVTLRCSSQSGHNTVSWYQQALGQGPQFIFQYYREEENGRGNFPPRFSGLQFPNYSSELNVNALELDDSALYLCASSIKTSIPHEQYFGPGTRLTVT.

The rearrangement joins TRBV9 to TRBJ2-1; D uncertain. The CDR3 length is 15 residues. V dropped 2 bases and J dropped 5 bases, with 14 bases sitting between them. Germline CDR1 reads SGDLS; CDR2 reads YYNGEE. CDR3 nucleotide sequence: TGTGCCAGCAGCGTGGGTGGCGCGGCAAACAATGAGCAGTTCTTC. Encoded protein: CASSVGGAANNEQFF. Supplemented by reference TRBV9 and TRBJ2-1, the full variable domain reads DSGVTQTPKHLITATGQRVTLRCSPRSGDLSVYWYQQSLDQGLQFLIQYYNGEERAKGNILERFSAQQFPDLHSELNLSSLELGDSALYFCASSVGGAANNEQFFGPGTRLTVL.

This clone occurred a few times. The V gene is TRBV14, the J gene TRBJ1-2; D gene uncertain. CDR1 and CDR2 (germline): SGHDN, FVKESK. V dropped 0 bases and J dropped 8 bases, with 28 bases sitting between them. CDR3 size: 19 residues. In nucleotides, the CDR3 is TGTGCCAGCAGCCAAGAAGAAAGTGGATGGCTCGACTCCACCGACGGCTACACCTTC. It translates to CASSQEESGWLDSTDGYTF.

Sample share makes this clone large (0.1 to 1%). This chain connects TRBV19 to TRBJ2-7; possibly TRBD2 for D (6 bases). Between the trimmed V and J ends, which lost 3 bases and 3 bases, there was a span of 12 bases. CDR1 and CDR2 from the germline V gene are LNHDA and SQIVND (reference sequence). CDR3 length: 14 residues. CDR3 coding DNA: TGTGCCAGTAGTATCGGAGGGAACGACTACGAGCAGTACTTC. Translation gives CASSIGGNDYEQYF. Supplemented by reference TRBV19 and TRBJ2-7, the full variable domain reads DGGITQSPKYLFRKEGQNVTLSCEQNLNHDAMYWYRQDPGQGLRLIYYSQIVNDFQKGDIAEGYSVSREKKESFPLTVTSAQKNPTAFYLCASSIGGNDYEQYFGPGTRLTVT.